What follows are 31 T cell receptor beta chains derived from one specimen sequenced in a study of identifying expanded T cells in peripheral blood. Repertoires were generated with immunoSEQ multiplex PCR, while TCRdb's copy carries only in-frame clones and drops some. The sample contains around 100,000 clones, 70% to 90% of which appear only once. The sequenced material came from blood. The receptor set was obtained from a person aged 18 to 75 in good health.

The count of this clone is one. The chain has TRBV27 and TRBJ1-5; 7 bases map to TRBD1. Germline values: CDR1 MNHEY, CDR2 SMNVEV (reference sequence). The CDR3 runs 16 residues. The trim removed 5 bases at V and 1 base at J, leaving 8 bases unmatched. CDR3 sequence: CASSPTGEGSNQPQHF. CDR3 DNA: TGTGCCAGCAGTCCAACAGGGGAAGGCAGCAATCAGCCCCAGCATTTT.

V is TRBV10-3 and J is TRBJ1-2, with D maybe TRBD1 (5 bases). This CDR3 has 11 amino acids. Germline CDR1 ENHRY, CDR2 SYGVKD. V was pared by 8 bases and J by 5 bases, with 9 bases between. Written as DNA, the CDR3 is TGTGCCATCGGAGAGGGGTATGGCTACACCTTC. Its protein product is CAIGEGYGYTF.

The genes are TRBV7-2 and TRBJ2-7, with TRBD2 as a possible D gene (5 bases). Germline CDR1 and CDR2: SGHTA and FQGNSA. V was pared by 5 bases and J by 0 bases, with 17 bases between. The CDR3 covers 16 residues. The CDR3 is CASSDRRAISSYEQYF. CDR3 sequence (DNA): TGTGCCAGCAGCGATCGGCGGGCCATAAGCTCCTACGAGCAGTACTTC.

V gene TRBV4-2 combines with J gene TRBJ2-5, with 7 bases fitting TRBD2. The CDR3 has 16 amino acids. Germline V lookup: CDR1 LGHNA, CDR2 YNFKEQ. V lost 0 bases to trimming and J lost 3 bases; unmatched junction nucleotides: 7. The CDR3 here is CASSQEMPGGEETQYF. The CDR3 region has the DNA TGTGCCAGCAGCCAAGAGATGCCGGGGGGAGAAGAGACCCAGTACTTC.

The gene calls are TRBV28 and TRBJ1-1; 7 nucleotides match TRBD1. This CDR3 region has 15 residues. CDR1 MDHEN and CDR2 SYDVKM come from the germline V gene. V shed 5 bases and J 2 bases; nucleotides not matched to a gene: 8. CDR3 DNA sequence: TGTGCCAGCAGTCCCTCCGGGACAGCCAACACTGAAGCTTTCTTT. Its protein product is CASSPSGTANTEAFF. Variable domain in full (rest from reference TRBV28 and TRBJ1-1): DVKVTQSSRYLVKRTGEKVFLECVQDMDHENMFWYRQDPGLGLRLIYFSYDVKMKEKGDIPEGYSVSREKKERFSLILESASTNQTSMYLCASSPSGTANTEAFFGQGTRLTVV.

V gene TRBV9 combines with J gene TRBJ2-5; the D gene is possibly TRBD1 (5 bases). The V and J ends lost 4 bases and 1 base respectively, with 17 bases between them. This CDR3 has 16 residues. Germline V gene sequence: CDR1 SGDLS, CDR2 YYNGEE. The CDR3 is CASSWAGHRVQETQYF. The CDR3 DNA sequence: TGTGCCAGCAGCTGGGCAGGGCACCGGGTCCAAGAGACCCAGTACTTC.

The chain uses TRBV9 and TRBJ1-1, with TRBD1 identical over 10 bases. The CDR3 spans 13 residues. Germline CDR1 SGDLS, CDR2 YYNGEE. After removal of 0 bases from V and 11 bases from J, the junction contained 4 bases not matched to a gene. CDR3 DNA sequence: TGTGCCAGCAGCGTAGAGGGACAGGGGACGGCTTTCTTT. Its protein product is CASSVEGQGTAFF. Full variable domain (remainder filled in from reference TRBV9 and TRBJ1-1): DSGVTQTPKHLITATGQRVTLRCSPRSGDLSVYWYQQSLDQGLQFLIQYYNGEERAKGNILERFSAQQFPDLHSELNLSSLELGDSALYFCASSVEGQGTAFFGQGTRLTVV.

The V and J genes are TRBV30 and TRBJ1-2, with 7 bases identical to TRBD1. V was clipped by 2 bases and J by 7 bases; unmatched bases: 7. The CDR3 is 13 amino acids. In germline, CDR1 is GTSNPN, CDR2 SVGIG (reference sequence). CDR3 sequence (DNA): TGTGCCTGGAGTCTCCAGGGGGGCGGTGGCTACACCTTC. Its translation: CAWSLQGGGGYTF.

CDR3 sequence: CASSFRGSAETQYF. CDR3 DNA: TGTGCCAGCAGTTTTCGCGGGAGTGCAGAGACCCAGTACTTC. The chain employs TRBV13 and TRBJ2-5; TRBD2 agrees at 7 bases. CDR1 is PRHDT and CDR2 is FYEKMQ in the germline V gene (reference sequence). The junction had 8 bases not matched to a gene; V was cut back by 6 bases and J by 4 bases. There are 14 residues in the CDR3.

V and J are TRBV23-1 and TRBJ1-2, with D hard to call. TRBV23-1 is annotated as an ORF whose role is uncertain. The ends were cut back, 1 base at V and 3 bases at J, with 15 bases in the middle. The CDR3 runs to 16 residues. The CDR3 reads CASSQYIRGAYYGYTF. As DNA, the CDR3 is TGCGCCAGCAGTCAATATATCCGGGGAGCATACTATGGCTACACCTTC.

This clone was seen a handful of times. The rearrangement uses TRBV9 and TRBJ1-6, with D hard to call. The CDR3 totals 12 residues. CDR1 and CDR2 from the germline V gene are SGDLS and YYNGEE. V was clipped by 3 bases and J by 5 bases, with 3 bases between them. The CDR3 protein is CASSAHNSPLHF. The CDR3 nucleotides are TGTGCCAGCAGCGCCCATAATTCACCCCTCCACTTT.

V gene TRBV7-9 combines with J gene TRBJ2-5, with TRBD1 matching 7 bases. The germline gives CDR1 SEHNR, CDR2 FQNEAQ (reference sequence). Losses at the gene ends were 5 bases for V and 4 bases for J; bases not matched to a gene: 7. The CDR3 consists of 14 residues. DNA of the CDR3: TGTGCCAGCAGCGCGACAGGGTTTCGAGAGACCCAGTACTTC. This translates into CASSATGFRETQYF.

CDR3 bases: TGTGCCAGCAGCCAGAGTGGCTACGAGCAGTACTTC. Protein sequence: CASSQSGYEQYF. V gene TRBV11-3 combines with J gene TRBJ2-7; D gene ambiguous. Trimming took off 5 bases at V and 3 bases at J, with 8 bases between the two ends. CDR3 size: 12 residues. CDR1 and CDR2 from the germline V gene are SGHNT and YENEEA.

The chain links TRBV6-5 to TRBJ2-5; tentatively, D is TRBD1 (5 bases). V lost 4 bases, J lost 5 bases, and 14 bases lay in between. CDR1 is MNHEY, CDR2 SVGAGI, per germline. CDR3 length: 14 amino acids. Here the CDR3 reads CASSFRQLGETQYF. DNA of the CDR3: TGTGCCAGCAGTTTTCGACAGCTAGGCGAGACCCAGTACTTC.

This clone occurred once. The chain recombines TRBV14 with TRBJ2-3, with no clear D. Germline V lookup: CDR1 SGHDN, CDR2 FVKESK. V lost 0 bases and J 5 bases, leaving 12 bases between the germline ends. This CDR3 spans 15 amino acids. CDR3 loop: CASSQDLVAQDTQYF. CDR3 DNA: TGTGCCAGCAGCCAAGATCTAGTAGCCCAAGATACGCAGTATTTT. The full variable domain, in which reference TRBV14 and TRBJ2-3 provide the parts outside the CDR3, is EAGVTQFPSHSVIEKGQTVTLRCDPISGHDNLYWYRRVMGKEIKFLLHFVKESKQDESGMPNNRFLAERTGGTYSTLKVQPAELEDSGVYFCASSQDLVAQDTQYFGPGTRLTVL.

The chain carries TRBV2 and TRBJ2-3; D remains ambiguous. This CDR3 has 12 amino acids. Trimming shortened V by 2 bases and J by 5 bases, and 5 bases separated the two germline ends. Germline CDR1 is SNHLY and CDR2 is FYNNEI. For the CDR3, the DNA is TGTGCCAGCAGTGAAACGGGAGATACGCAGTATTTT. Amino acid sequence: CASSETGDTQYF.

V is TRBV6-6 and J is TRBJ2-1; D is possibly TRBD1 or TRBD2 (6 bases each). Deletions cut 11 bases from V and 5 bases from J, with 16 bases between. Germline V gene data show CDR1 as MNHNY and CDR2 as SVGAGI (reference sequence). CDR3 length: 13 residues. The DNA of the CDR3 is TGTGCCGGCTCCAGGGGCGGGAACAATGAGCAGTTCTTC. Its protein product is CAGSRGGNNEQFF.

The chain recombines TRBV21-1 with TRBJ1-6; no DNA check was done on the table's D call, TRBD1. TRBV21-1 is listed as a pseudogene. CDR3 size: 18 residues. The CDR3 DNA reads TGTGCCAGCAGCGTAGGACAGGGTAAGGGATCCTATAATTCACCCCTCCACTTT. Protein product: CASSVGQGKGSYNSPLHF.

The CDR3 nucleotides are TGCGCCACGGGCCGGGACAGGGGCAATCAGCCCCAGCATTTT. This encodes CATGRDRGNQPQHF. This chain connects TRBV4-3 to TRBJ1-5; 9 bases align to TRBD1. Germline CDR1 LGHNA, CDR2 YSLEER. V lost 10 bases, J lost 2 bases, and 6 bases stayed unmatched. The length of the CDR3 is 14 residues.

J is TRBJ2-1 and V is TRBV14; 8 nucleotides align to TRBD1. The CDR3 is made up of 13 amino acids. V gave up 3 bases and J gave up 12 bases; unmatched junction bases: 7. Germline-derived CDR1 and CDR2 are SGHDN and FVKESK. DNA of the CDR3: TGTGCCAGCAGCCAGATGGACAGGGCGACGCAGTTCTTC. This translates into CASSQMDRATQFF. Looking up the rest from reference TRBV14 and TRBJ2-1 gives the full variable domain: EAGVTQFPSHSVIEKGQTVTLRCDPISGHDNLYWYRRVMGKEIKFLLHFVKESKQDESGMPNNRFLAERTGGTYSTLKVQPAELEDSGVYFCASSQMDRATQFFGPGTRLTVL.

Here the CDR3 reads CAIRASGQETQYF. CDR3 nucleotides: TGTGCCATCAGGGCTAGCGGCCAAGAGACCCAGTACTTC. V gene TRBV10-3 combines with J gene TRBJ2-5; the match to TRBD2 covers 7 bases. V dropped 6 bases and J dropped 1; count of bases not matched to a gene: 2. This CDR3 spans 13 amino acids. Germline CDR1 reads ENHRY; CDR2 reads SYGVKD.

The J gene is TRBJ1-2, the V gene TRBV5-1; 8 bases map to TRBD1. The CDR3 is 16 residues long. The J segment lost 3 bases and the V segment lost 4 bases, leaving 11 bases of the junction unmatched. CDR1 is SGHRS and CDR2 is YFSETQ in the germline V gene. Here the CDR3 reads CASSVISGGADYGYTF. The CDR3, as DNA: TGCGCCAGCAGCGTGATCTCAGGGGGCGCGGACTATGGCTACACCTTC.

V is TRBV2 and J is TRBJ2-3; 8 bases line up with TRBD1. Germline V gene lookup returns CDR1 SNHLY and CDR2 FYNNEI. There are 14 residues in the CDR3. The junction had 6 bases not matched to a gene; V was cut back by 6 bases and J by 4 bases. The CDR3 region has the DNA TGTGCCAGCAGGCAGGGGGCGCTGGCAGATACGCAGTATTTT. This sequence encodes CASRQGALADTQYF.

The chain combines TRBV18 with TRBJ2-7; perhaps TRBD2 as D (5 bases). The CDR3 runs to 14 residues. Germline V lookup: CDR1 KGHSH, CDR2 LQKENI. V gave up 0 bases and J gave up 2 bases, with 8 bases separating them. CDR3 nucleotides: TGTGCCAGCTCACCACCCGGGAACGCCTACGAGCAGTACTTC. This translates into CASSPPGNAYEQYF.

CDR3 in DNA: TGCGCCAGCAGCCAAGGACAGGGGGTCTCCTACAATGAGCAGTTCTTC. It codes for CASSQGQGVSYNEQFF. The rearrangement uses TRBV5-1 and TRBJ2-1; 10 bases fit TRBD1. Unmatched junction bases numbered 4, after V lost 4 bases and J lost 0 bases. The CDR3 spans 16 residues. The germline gives CDR1 SGHRS, CDR2 YFSETQ.

The sample holds one count of this clone. The chain combines TRBV11-2 with TRBJ1-2, with 9 bases matching TRBD1. V lost 5 bases to trimming and J lost 5 bases; unmatched junction nucleotides: 9. This CDR3 has 15 residues. Looked up from germline, CDR1 is SGHAT and CDR2 is FQNNGV. The CDR3 here is CASSPAGTGRYGYTF. In nucleotides, the CDR3 is TGTGCCAGCAGCCCTGCCGGGACAGGGCGTTATGGCTACACCTTC.

The CDR3 here is CASSTTGGLSGNTIYF. CDR3 in DNA: TGTGCCAGCAGCACCACAGGTGGCCTCTCTGGAAACACCATATATTTT. The J gene is TRBJ1-3, the V gene TRBV9; weak D call: TRBD1 (5 bases). The V and J ends lost 4 bases and 0 bases respectively, with 14 bases between them. This CDR3 region has 16 residues. Looked up from germline, CDR1 is SGDLS and CDR2 is YYNGEE. The whole variable domain, remainder taken from reference TRBV9 and TRBJ1-3, is DSGVTQTPKHLITATGQRVTLRCSPRSGDLSVYWYQQSLDQGLQFLIQYYNGEERAKGNILERFSAQQFPDLHSELNLSSLELGDSALYFCASSTTGGLSGNTIYFGEGSWLTVV.

V gene TRBV7-9 combines with J gene TRBJ2-1, with no clear D. V lost 3 bases to trimming and J lost 10 bases, with 10 bases between them. CDR1 SEHNR and CDR2 FQNEAQ come from the germline V gene (reference sequence). This CDR3 region has 12 residues. DNA for the CDR3: TGTGCCAGCAGCTTGGGTAGCCGGGAGCAGTTCTTC. Translation: CASSLGSREQFF. The full variable domain, rest sourced from reference TRBV7-9 and TRBJ2-1, is DTGVSQNPRHKITKRGQNVTFRCDPISEHNRLYWYRQTLGQGPEFLTYFQNEAQLEKSRLLSDRFSAERPKGSFSTLEIQRTEQGDSAMYLCASSLGSREQFFGPGTRLTVL.

This rearrangement joins TRBV19 to TRBJ2-3; a possible D gene is TRBD1 (6 bases). The CDR3 is made up of 13 amino acids. Trimming took off 6 bases at V and 4 bases at J, with 11 bases between the two ends. The germline gives CDR1 LNHDA, CDR2 SQIVND (reference sequence). In DNA form, the CDR3 reads TGTGCCAGTAGCCAGGGGTTGGCAGATACGCAGTATTTT. Protein product: CASSQGLADTQYF.

This clone showed up just once. The genes are TRBV5-1 and TRBJ2-1, with 7 bases aligning to TRBD2. The CDR3 consists of 14 residues. Trimming at V came to 0 bases and at J to 5 bases, leaving 2 bases not matched to a gene. Germline-derived CDR1 and CDR2 are SGHRS and YFSETQ. The CDR3 region is CASSLVLADNEQFF. CDR3 nucleotides: TGCGCCAGCAGCTTGGTGCTAGCGGACAATGAGCAGTTCTTC.

The genes are TRBV6-1 and TRBJ2-7; 12 bases are shared with TRBD1. V shed 4 bases and J 7 bases; nucleotides not matched to a gene: 5. The germline gives CDR1 MNHNS, CDR2 SASEGT. CDR3 size: 14 residues. In nucleotides, the CDR3 is TGTGCCAGCAGTGCCCGGGACAGGGGGCGGGAGCAGTACTTC. Translating it yields CASSARDRGREQYF.